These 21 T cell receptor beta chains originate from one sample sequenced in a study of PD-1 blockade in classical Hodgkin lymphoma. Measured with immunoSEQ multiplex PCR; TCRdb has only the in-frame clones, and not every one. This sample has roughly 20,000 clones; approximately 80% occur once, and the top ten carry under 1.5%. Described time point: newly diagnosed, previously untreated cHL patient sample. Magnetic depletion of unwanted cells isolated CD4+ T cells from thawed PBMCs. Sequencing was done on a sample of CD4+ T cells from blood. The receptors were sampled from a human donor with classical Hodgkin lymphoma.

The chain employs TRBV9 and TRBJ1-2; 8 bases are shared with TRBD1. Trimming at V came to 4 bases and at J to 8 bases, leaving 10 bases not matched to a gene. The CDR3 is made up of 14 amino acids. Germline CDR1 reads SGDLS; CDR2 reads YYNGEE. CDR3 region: CASSTRDRFGGYTF. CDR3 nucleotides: TGTGCCAGCAGCACTAGGGACAGGTTTGGAGGCTACACCTTC.

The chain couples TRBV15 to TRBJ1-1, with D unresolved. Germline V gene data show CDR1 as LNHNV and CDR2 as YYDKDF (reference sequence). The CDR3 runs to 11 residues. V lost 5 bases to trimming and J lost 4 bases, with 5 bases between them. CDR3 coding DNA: TGTGCCACCAGCGTCAGCACTGAAGCTTTCTTT. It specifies CATSVSTEAFF. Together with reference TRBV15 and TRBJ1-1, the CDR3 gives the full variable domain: DAMVIQNPRYQVTQFGKPVTLSCSQTLNHNVMYWYQQKSSQAPKLLFHYYDKDFNNEADTPDNFQSRRPNTSFCFLDIRSPGLGDTAMYLCATSVSTEAFFGQGTRLTVV.

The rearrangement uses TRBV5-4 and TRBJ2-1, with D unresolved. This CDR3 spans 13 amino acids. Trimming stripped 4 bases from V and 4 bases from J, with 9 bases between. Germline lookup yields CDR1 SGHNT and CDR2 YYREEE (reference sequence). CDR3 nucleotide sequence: TGTGCCAGCAGCCCCCCCGGATACAATGAGCAGTTCTTC. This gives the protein CASSPPGYNEQFF.

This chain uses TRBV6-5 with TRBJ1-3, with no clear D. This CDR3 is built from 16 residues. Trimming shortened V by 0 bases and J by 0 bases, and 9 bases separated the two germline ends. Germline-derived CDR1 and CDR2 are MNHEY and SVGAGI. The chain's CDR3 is CASSYSPELSGNTIYF. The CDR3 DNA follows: TGTGCCAGCAGTTACTCGCCCGAACTCTCTGGAAACACCATATATTTT.

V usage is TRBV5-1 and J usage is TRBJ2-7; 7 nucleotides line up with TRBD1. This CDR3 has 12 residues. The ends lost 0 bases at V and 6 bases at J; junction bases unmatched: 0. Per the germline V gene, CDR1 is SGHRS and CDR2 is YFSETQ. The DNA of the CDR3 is TGCGCCAGCAGCTTGGACAGGGGCGAGCAGTACTTC. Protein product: CASSLDRGEQYF. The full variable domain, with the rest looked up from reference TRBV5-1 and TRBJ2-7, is KAGVTQTPRYLIKTRGQQVTLSCSPISGHRSVSWYQQTPGQGLQFLFEYFSETQRNKGNFPGRFSGRQFSNSRSEMNVSTLELGDSALYLCASSLDRGEQYFGPGTRLTVT.

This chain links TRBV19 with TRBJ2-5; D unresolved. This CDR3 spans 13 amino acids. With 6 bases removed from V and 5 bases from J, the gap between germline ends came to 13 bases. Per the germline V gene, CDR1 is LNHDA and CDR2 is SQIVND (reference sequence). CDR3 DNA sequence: TGTGCCAGTAGGCTAGTCGGTGCGGAGACCCAGTACTTC. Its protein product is CASRLVGAETQYF.

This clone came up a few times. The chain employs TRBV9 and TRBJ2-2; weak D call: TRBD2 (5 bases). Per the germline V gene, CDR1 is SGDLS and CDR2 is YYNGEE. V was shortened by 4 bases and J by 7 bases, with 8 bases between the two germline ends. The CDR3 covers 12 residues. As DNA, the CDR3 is TGTGCCAGCAGCCTAGACTACGGGGAGCTGTTTTTT. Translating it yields CASSLDYGELFF. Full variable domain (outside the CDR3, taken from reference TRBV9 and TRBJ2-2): DSGVTQTPKHLITATGQRVTLRCSPRSGDLSVYWYQQSLDQGLQFLIQYYNGEERAKGNILERFSAQQFPDLHSELNLSSLELGDSALYFCASSLDYGELFFGEGSRLTVL.

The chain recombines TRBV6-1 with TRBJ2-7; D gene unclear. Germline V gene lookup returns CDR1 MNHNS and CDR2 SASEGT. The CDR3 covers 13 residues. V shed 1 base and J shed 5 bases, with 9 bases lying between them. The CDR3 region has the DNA TGTGCCAGCAGTGAAGGACCTTGGAACGAGCAGTACTTC. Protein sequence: CASSEGPWNEQYF.

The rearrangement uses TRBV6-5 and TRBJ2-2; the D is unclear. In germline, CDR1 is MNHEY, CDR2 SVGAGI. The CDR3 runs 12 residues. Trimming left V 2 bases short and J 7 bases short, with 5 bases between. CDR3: CASSYVFGELFF. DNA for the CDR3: TGTGCCAGCAGTTACGTGTTCGGGGAGCTGTTTTTT.

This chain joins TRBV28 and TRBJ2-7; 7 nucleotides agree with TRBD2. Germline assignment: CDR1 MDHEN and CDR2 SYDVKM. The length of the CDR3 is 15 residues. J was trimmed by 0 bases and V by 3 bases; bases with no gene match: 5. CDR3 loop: CASSFDTSVSYEQYF. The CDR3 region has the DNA TGTGCCAGCAGTTTTGATACTAGCGTCTCCTACGAGCAGTACTTC.

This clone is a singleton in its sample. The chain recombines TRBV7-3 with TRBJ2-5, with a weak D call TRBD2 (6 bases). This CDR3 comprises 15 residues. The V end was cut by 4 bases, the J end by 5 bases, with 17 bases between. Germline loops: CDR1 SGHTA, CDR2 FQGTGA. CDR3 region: CASSWTGTLSETQYF. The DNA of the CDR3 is TGTGCCAGCAGCTGGACCGGGACTCTATCGGAGACCCAGTACTTC.

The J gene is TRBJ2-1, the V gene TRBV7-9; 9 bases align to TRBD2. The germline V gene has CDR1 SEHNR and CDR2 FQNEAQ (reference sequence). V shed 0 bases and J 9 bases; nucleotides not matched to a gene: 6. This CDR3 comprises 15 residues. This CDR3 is CASSLAGGRAGEQFF. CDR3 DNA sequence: TGTGCCAGCAGCTTAGCCGGCGGGAGGGCCGGTGAGCAGTTCTTC.

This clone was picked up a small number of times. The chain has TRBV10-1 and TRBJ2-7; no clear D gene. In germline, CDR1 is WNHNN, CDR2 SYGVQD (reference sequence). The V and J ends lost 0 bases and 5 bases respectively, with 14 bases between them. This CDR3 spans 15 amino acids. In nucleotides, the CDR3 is TGCGCCAGCAGTGAGTCTGGCCCCACACAAAACGAGCAGTACTTC. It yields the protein CASSESGPTQNEQYF.

In DNA, the CDR3 is TGCGCCAGCAGCTTGGACCCATCTAACTATGGCTACACCTTC. Protein sequence: CASSLDPSNYGYTF. The chain links TRBV5-1 to TRBJ1-2; D ambiguous. This CDR3 has 14 amino acids. Germline assignment: CDR1 SGHRS and CDR2 YFSETQ. Trimming removed 0 bases from V and 0 bases from J, with 6 bases in between.

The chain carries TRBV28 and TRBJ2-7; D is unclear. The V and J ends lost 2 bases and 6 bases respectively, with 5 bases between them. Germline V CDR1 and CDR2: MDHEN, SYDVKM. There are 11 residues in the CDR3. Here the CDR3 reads CASSLEREQYF. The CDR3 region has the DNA TGTGCCAGCAGTTTAGAACGCGAGCAGTACTTC. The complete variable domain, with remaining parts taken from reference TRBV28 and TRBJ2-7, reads DVKVTQSSRYLVKRTGEKVFLECVQDMDHENMFWYRQDPGLGLRLIYFSYDVKMKEKGDIPEGYSVSREKKERFSLILESASTNQTSMYLCASSLEREQYFGPGTRLTVT.

The DNA of the CDR3 is TGTGCCAGTAGTATCTGGATTCGTGGGATTAGGGACCCTATGAACACTGAAGCTTTCTTT. It is translated as CASSIWIRGIRDPMNTEAFF. V usage is TRBV19 and J usage is TRBJ1-1, with a weak D call TRBD1 (5 bases). This CDR3 has 20 residues. The germline CDR1 and CDR2 sequences are LNHDA and SQIVND (reference sequence). Trimming stripped 3 bases from V and 0 bases from J, with 26 bases between.

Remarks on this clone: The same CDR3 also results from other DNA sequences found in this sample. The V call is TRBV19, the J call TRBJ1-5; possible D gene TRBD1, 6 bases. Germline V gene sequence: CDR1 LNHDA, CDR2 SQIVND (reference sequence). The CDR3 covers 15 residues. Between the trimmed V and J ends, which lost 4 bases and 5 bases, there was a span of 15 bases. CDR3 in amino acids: CASSSGQPGYQPQHF. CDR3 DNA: TGTGCCAGTAGTAGCGGACAGCCTGGATATCAGCCCCAGCATTTT.

As DNA, the CDR3 is TGTGCCAGCAGCTTAGGGTGGGGGGCTACAGCTTCAGATGGAGGCTACACCTTC. Translating it yields CASSLGWGATASDGGYTF. V gene TRBV11-2 combines with J gene TRBJ1-2; TRBD1 might be the D (6 bases). CDR3 size: 18 residues. The germline V gene encodes CDR1 SGHAT and CDR2 FQNNGV. V lost 1 base and J lost 8, with 26 bases in between.

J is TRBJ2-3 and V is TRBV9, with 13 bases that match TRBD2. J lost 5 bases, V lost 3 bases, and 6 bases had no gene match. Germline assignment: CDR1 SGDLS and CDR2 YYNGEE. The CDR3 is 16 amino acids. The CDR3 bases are TGTGCCAGCAGCGCCGGGACTAGCGGGGAGTTAGATACGCAGTATTTT. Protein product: CASSAGTSGELDTQYF.

DNA of the CDR3: TGTGCCAGCAGCCTTCCCTGGAGTTCGGAGCAGTACTTC. This codes for CASSLPWSSEQYF. The chain combines TRBV7-9 with TRBJ2-7; D is ambiguous. V lost 5 bases and J 7 bases, leaving 15 bases between the germline ends. CDR1 is SEHNR, CDR2 FQNEAQ, per germline (reference sequence). The CDR3 has 13 residues.

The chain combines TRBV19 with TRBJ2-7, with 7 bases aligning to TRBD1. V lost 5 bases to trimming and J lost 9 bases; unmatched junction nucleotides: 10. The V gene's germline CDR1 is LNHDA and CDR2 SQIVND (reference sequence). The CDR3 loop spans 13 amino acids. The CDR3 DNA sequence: TGTGCCAGTAGTCCGGGACAGACGCCCGGGCAGTACTTC. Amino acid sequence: CASSPGQTPGQYF.